The source of this T cell receptor (beta chain) is a study of shared T cell receptors in the human thymus. The assay was immunoSEQ multiplex PCR, and TCRdb's table has in-frame clones only and misses some. The data show under 450,000 clones, 95% seen once. From germline, CDR1 is SNHLY and CDR2 FYNNEI. The V and J ends lost 5 bases and 2 bases, in that order; junction bases with no gene match: 22. There are 22 residues in the CDR3. The chain uses TRBV2 and TRBJ2-5; 14 nucleotides line up with TRBD2. The sequence came from a human donor. The specimen sequenced was thymocytes. The DNA of the CDR3 is TGTGCCAGCAGTTACGCCGGGACTAGCGGGAGTTCTTTGTTCCTGGGGCAAGAGACCCAGTACTTC. Translating it yields CASSYAGTSGSSLFLGQETQYF. Looking up the rest from reference TRBV2 and TRBJ2-5 gives the full variable domain: EPEVTQTPSHQVTQMGQEVILRCVPISNHLYFYWYRQILGQKVEFLVSFYNNEISEKSEIFDDQFSVERPDGSNFTLKIRSTKLEDSAMYFCASSYAGTSGSSLFLGQETQYFGPGTRLLVL.